Shown below are 23 T cell receptor beta chains from a single sample sequenced in a study of cytomegalovirus exposure and HLA in healthy donors. Amplification used 60 Vbeta primers and 13 Jbeta primers. Data came from immunoSEQ multiplex PCR; TCRdb stores just in-frame clones and leaves some out. The table records 140,000 to 150,000 clones, nearly 80% of them present only once. The specimen was PBMCs. Receptor source: a woman aged 25 to 39 in good health and CMV-seronegative.

The chain carries TRBV6-5 and TRBJ1-5; D is uncertain. Trimming took 4 bases from V and 7 from J, leaving 20 bases between them. The germline CDR1 and CDR2 sequences are MNHEY and SVGAGI. CDR3 length: 16 residues. The DNA for the CDR3 is TGTGCCAGCAGTTTCCCAGAGGGAACGACGGGCCAGCCCCAGCATTTT. Its translation: CASSFPEGTTGQPQHF.

This clone was found a few times. This sequence joins TRBV5-4 and TRBJ2-2; tentative D call: TRBD1 (6 bases). V shed 4 bases and J shed 4 bases, with 14 bases lying between them. Germline V lookup: CDR1 SGHNT, CDR2 YYREEE (reference sequence). The CDR3 covers 15 residues. DNA for the CDR3: TGTGCCAGCAGCATGCCAAGACAGGCCACCGGGGAGCTGTTTTTT. It translates to CASSMPRQATGELFF. Full variable domain (remainder filled in from reference TRBV5-4 and TRBJ2-2): ETGVTQSPTHLIKTRGQQVTLRCSSQSGHNTVSWYQQALGQGPQFIFQYYREEENGRGNFPPRFSGLQFPNYSSELNVNALELDDSALYLCASSMPRQATGELFFGEGSRLTVL.

The gene calls are TRBV27 and TRBJ1-2; 8 bases agree with TRBD1. The germline CDR1 and CDR2 sequences are MNHEY and SMNVEV (reference sequence). The CDR3 runs to 13 residues. V dropped 5 bases and J dropped 6; count of bases not matched to a gene: 5. CDR3 DNA sequence: TGTGCCAGCAGTCCGGGACAGGTTAATGGCTACACCTTC. Translating gives CASSPGQVNGYTF.

The J gene is TRBJ1-4, the V gene TRBV7-9, with TRBD1 matching over 9 bases. Germline trimming cut 5 bases from V and 7 bases from J; bases unmatched to any gene: 5. Germline V CDR1 and CDR2: SEHNR, FQNEAQ (reference sequence). This CDR3 has 14 amino acids. The CDR3 reads CASSMGQGGEKLFF. DNA of the CDR3: TGTGCCAGCAGCATGGGACAGGGCGGTGAAAAACTGTTTTTT.

This rearrangement joins TRBV6-1 to TRBJ1-2; 10 bases match TRBD1. V trimming: 3 bases; J trimming: 4 bases; junction bases outside the gene matches: 5. Germline CDR1 and CDR2: MNHNS and SASEGT. The CDR3 extends over 15 amino acids. The CDR3 DNA sequence: TGTGCCAGCAGTGAGACAGGGGGCGCCGGCTATGGCTACACCTTC. It specifies CASSETGGAGYGYTF.

The chain has TRBV2 and TRBJ1-1, with TRBD1 as a possible D gene (6 bases). V was trimmed by 8 bases and J by 4 bases, leaving 14 bases between them. The CDR3 is 13 amino acids. Germline CDR1 and CDR2: SNHLY and FYNNEI. CDR3 region: CASYREHGTEAFF. In nucleotides, the CDR3 is TGTGCCAGCTACAGGGAGCATGGCACTGAAGCTTTCTTT.

This clone was recorded a few times. The gene calls are TRBV4-3 and TRBJ1-6, with a weak D call TRBD1 (5 bases). Germline V gene lookup returns CDR1 LGHNA and CDR2 YSLEER. This CDR3 has 14 amino acids. Deletions cut 3 bases from V and 5 bases from J, with 8 bases between. The CDR3 loop is CASSHQGNNSPLHF. In nucleotides, the CDR3 is TGCGCCAGCAGCCACCAGGGTAATAATTCACCCCTCCACTTT.

The rearrangement joins TRBV5-4 to TRBJ2-5; D is perhaps TRBD2 (6 bases). The CDR3 covers 14 residues. The V end was cut by 0 bases, the J end by 4 bases, with 10 bases between. Germline CDR1 is SGHNT and CDR2 is YYREEE (reference sequence). Here the CDR3 DNA reads TGTGCCAGCAGCTTGGGGGGGGTTGTAGAGACCCAGTACTTC. Its protein is CASSLGGVVETQYF.

The chain links TRBV29-1 to TRBJ2-7; perhaps TRBD2 as D (6 bases). The germline V gene has CDR1 SQVTM and CDR2 ANQGSEA. V was clipped by 4 bases and J by 4 bases, with 14 bases between them. The CDR3 runs to 13 residues. CDR3 region: CSVGGGGPYEQYF. Here the CDR3 DNA reads TGCAGCGTTGGTGGGGGAGGCCCGTACGAGCAGTACTTC.

V and J are TRBV19 and TRBJ1-2; D possibly corresponds to TRBD1 (6 bases). Germline V CDR1 and CDR2: LNHDA, SQIVND (reference sequence). The CDR3 covers 15 residues. The V end lost 6 bases, the J end lost 0 bases, and 14 bases lay between the germline ends. CDR3 coding DNA: TGTGCCAGTAGCCATCGGGAGGGGGCTAACTATGGCTACACCTTC. This gives the protein CASSHREGANYGYTF. The entire variable domain, with the rest obtained from reference TRBV19 and TRBJ1-2, is as follows: DGGITQSPKYLFRKEGQNVTLSCEQNLNHDAMYWYRQDPGQGLRLIYYSQIVNDFQKGDIAEGYSVSREKKESFPLTVTSAQKNPTAFYLCASSHREGANYGYTFGSGTRLTVV.

This clone was observed a single time. V usage is TRBV9 and J usage is TRBJ1-6; D might be TRBD1 (6 bases). Between the trimmed V and J ends, which lost 0 bases and 8 bases, there was a span of 12 bases. The CDR3 has 15 amino acids. Germline lookup yields CDR1 SGDLS and CDR2 YYNGEE. CDR3 residues: CASSVAAGADSPLHF. CDR3 coding DNA: TGTGCCAGCAGCGTAGCGGCAGGGGCGGATTCACCCCTCCACTTT.

CDR3 region: CASSLRDTDLGAQYF. Written as DNA, the CDR3 is TGTGCCAGCAGCCTACGGGACACGGACTTAGGGGCCCAGTACTTC. The rearrangement joins TRBV9 to TRBJ2-5; D is perhaps TRBD1 (6 bases). Germline assignment: CDR1 SGDLS and CDR2 YYNGEE. The CDR3 length is 15 residues. V was cut by 4 bases and J by 9 bases, with 22 bases left in between. The variable domain in full, with the rest retrieved from reference TRBV9 and TRBJ2-5, is DSGVTQTPKHLITATGQRVTLRCSPRSGDLSVYWYQQSLDQGLQFLIQYYNGEERAKGNILERFSAQQFPDLHSELNLSSLELGDSALYFCASSLRDTDLGAQYFGPGTRLLVL.

CDR3 nucleotide sequence: TGTGCCAGCAGTTACGGGGGGGATGGCAACTATGGCTACACCTTC. Translated, it gives CASSYGGDGNYGYTF. This chain joins TRBV6-5 and TRBJ1-2, with a tentative D call TRBD1 (5 bases). The CDR3 has 15 residues. Between the trimmed V and J ends, which lost 2 bases and 2 bases, there was a span of 12 bases. Germline values: CDR1 MNHEY, CDR2 SVGAGI.

V and J are TRBV5-6 and TRBJ1-3; D ambiguous. Germline CDR1 is SGHDT and CDR2 is YYEEEE. The CDR3 loop spans 14 amino acids. With 0 bases removed from V and 8 bases from J, the gap between germline ends came to 12 bases. DNA for the CDR3: TGTGCCAGCAGCTTGGGCAGCGGCGGTCACACCATATATTTT. Translated: CASSLGSGGHTIYF.

This chain uses TRBV4-3 with TRBJ2-1, with D unclear. Per the germline V gene, CDR1 is LGHNA and CDR2 is YSLEER. V dropped 0 bases and J dropped 3 bases, with 9 bases sitting between them. This CDR3 spans 15 amino acids. CDR3 in amino acids: CASSQENSLYNEQFF. CDR3 nucleotides: TGCGCCAGCAGCCAAGAGAACAGCCTCTACAATGAGCAGTTCTTC.

The rearrangement links TRBV7-2 to TRBJ1-4, with 9 positions matching TRBD1. CDR1 and CDR2 (germline): SGHTA, FQGNSA. Trimming at V came to 10 bases and at J to 3 bases, leaving 12 bases not matched to a gene. This CDR3 is 16 amino acids long. CDR3 sequence reads: CAILKGQGFANEKLFF. The CDR3 DNA follows: TGTGCCATTCTAAAGGGACAGGGTTTCGCTAATGAAAAACTGTTTTTT.

The chain carries TRBV4-1 and TRBJ2-5, with D perhaps matching TRBD1 (6 bases). The CDR3 consists of 14 residues. CDR1 is MGHRA, CDR2 YSYEKL, per germline. V lost 0 bases to trimming and J lost 7 bases, with 12 bases between them. CDR3 DNA: TGCGCCAGCAGCCAAGATATTGGGGGCTGGACCCAGTACTTC. This translates into CASSQDIGGWTQYF.

This sequence joins TRBV11-2 and TRBJ1-6; D is unresolved. The length of the CDR3 is 16 residues. Looked up from germline, CDR1 is SGHAT and CDR2 is FQNNGV. V was clipped by 2 bases and J by 5 bases, with 13 bases between them. The CDR3 DNA reads as TGTGCCAGCAGCTTAAAGATAGCAGTCAATAATTCACCCCTCCACTTT. Protein product: CASSLKIAVNNSPLHF.

The V and J genes are TRBV6-6 and TRBJ2-1; possible D gene TRBD1, 6 bases. With 8 bases removed from V and 3 bases from J, the gap between germline ends came to 11 bases. The CDR3 loop spans 13 amino acids. The germline gives CDR1 MNHNY, CDR2 SVGAGI (reference sequence). The CDR3 sequence is CASRGTNYNEQFF. CDR3 in DNA: TGTGCCAGCCGTGGGACAAACTACAATGAGCAGTTCTTC.

The J gene is TRBJ1-1, the V gene TRBV6-1; a possible D gene is TRBD1 (6 bases). Germline lookup yields CDR1 MNHNS and CDR2 SASEGT. Trimming shortened V by 5 bases and J by 2 bases, and 12 bases separated the two germline ends. The CDR3 length is 14 residues. CDR3 DNA: TGTGCCAGCAGTATCCAGGGGTTCAACACTGAAGCTTTCTTT. Translating gives CASSIQGFNTEAFF.

In DNA form, the CDR3 reads TGTGCCAGCAGGGACTCAGCAGGGAGGGAAAAACTGTTTTTT. It translates to CASRDSAGREKLFF. The V and J genes are TRBV28 and TRBJ1-4; the D gene is possibly TRBD1 (5 bases). Per germline, CDR1 MDHEN and CDR2 SYDVKM. With 6 bases removed from V and 8 bases from J, the gap between germline ends came to 16 bases. This CDR3 spans 14 amino acids.

The chain joins TRBV7-9 to TRBJ1-2, with a tentative D call TRBD1 (5 bases). The CDR3 is 15 residues long. The germline gives CDR1 SEHNR, CDR2 FQNEAQ (reference sequence). Trimming removed 4 bases from V and 0 bases from J, with 12 bases in between. The CDR3 bases are TGTGCCAGCAGCTCGTGGACACCAACTAACTATGGCTACACCTTC. Protein: CASSSWTPTNYGYTF.

This clone was detected a few times. The chain recombines TRBV5-1 with TRBJ1-1; 7 bases map to TRBD1. Germline V gives CDR1 SGHRS, CDR2 YFSETQ. The CDR3 contains 14 residues. V lost 4 bases to trimming and J lost 5 bases; unmatched junction nucleotides: 8. CDR3 sequence reads: CASSAGTVGTEAFF. The CDR3, as DNA: TGCGCCAGCAGCGCTGGGACAGTTGGGACTGAAGCTTTCTTT.